This T cell receptor (beta chain) comes out of a study of beta chain features in type 1 diabetes. Overall study: Cell yields, gender and age were similar in healthy donors and patients. All samples together contributed 90 million to 130 million sorted cells for examination.

Study results and limitations: Diminished insertions and augmented deletions at VDJ junctions characterized type 1 diabetes patients.

Note on this clone: The antigen remains unidentified.

Since all of the isolated RNA was reverse transcribed, expressed TCRB transcripts were what got sequenced. Sequenced by immunoSEQ multiplex PCR; TCRdb stores in-frame clones only, minus some. The sample carries 900,000 or so clones, roughly a sixth recorded once. The ends lost 2 bases at V and 2 bases at J; junction bases unmatched: 0. This CDR3 has 14 residues. CDR1 and CDR2 from the germline V gene are SGHDN and FVKESK. Sample: naive CD4+ T cells from blood. The V call is TRBV14, the J call TRBJ2-1; 7 bases are a match to TRBD2. The sequence came from a woman between 18 and 29 years old in good health. The CDR3 loop is CASSQSGTYNEQFF. CDR3 in DNA: TGTGCCAGCAGCCAAAGCGGGACCTACAATGAGCAGTTCTTC.